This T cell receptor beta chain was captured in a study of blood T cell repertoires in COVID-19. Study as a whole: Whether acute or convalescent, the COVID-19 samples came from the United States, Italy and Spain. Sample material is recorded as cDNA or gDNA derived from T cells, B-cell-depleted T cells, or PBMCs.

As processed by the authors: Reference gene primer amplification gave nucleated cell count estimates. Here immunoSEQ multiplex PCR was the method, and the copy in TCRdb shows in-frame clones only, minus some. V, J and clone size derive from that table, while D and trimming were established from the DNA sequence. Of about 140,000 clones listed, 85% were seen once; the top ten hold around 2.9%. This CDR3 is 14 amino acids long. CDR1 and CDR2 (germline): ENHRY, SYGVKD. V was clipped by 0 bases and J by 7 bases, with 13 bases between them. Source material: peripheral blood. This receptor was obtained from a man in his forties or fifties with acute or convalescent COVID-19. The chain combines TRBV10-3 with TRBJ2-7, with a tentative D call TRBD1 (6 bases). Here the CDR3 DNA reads TGTGCCATCAGTGAGTCCCCCCCCCAGGGGGAGCAGTACTTC. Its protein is CAISESPPQGEQYF.